This TCR beta chain stems from a study of graft-versus-host responses after intestinal transplantation (dated by TCRdb to the early 2020s). For the study in its entirety: Multivisceral, liver-intestinal, or isolated intestinal transplants were received by the recipients. Anti-thymocyte globulin induction was given to all recipients, followed by maintenance tacrolimus and steroids for two to four years. After intestinal transplantation, graft-versus-host and host-versus-graft alloreactive T cell clones were followed in the graft, circulation and bone marrow using bulk TCR-beta CDR3 sequencing. Alloreactive clones were identified by sequencing pre-transplant mixed lymphocyte reaction products and comparing them with unstimulated pre-transplant donor and recipient T cells. Of the 20 to 30 intestinal transplant recipients enrolled in the cohort, one of whom was a retransplant, a few patients without pretransplant specimens were excluded. A peak of at least 4% donor T cells among recipient peripheral blood mononuclear cells was the definition used for donor T cell macrochimerism. Samples from three later patients were sequenced in-house on an Illumina MiSeq with MiXCR processing rather than by the commercial service. Broad study findings and their caveats: GvH clones were found in recipient bone marrow, and some of the GvH clones appeared earlier in ileal mucosa or blood, which is consistent with an intestinal mucosal origin. Patients with donor T cell macrochimerism had high GvH to HvG T cell clonal ratios in their allografts. Conclusions were limited by the relatively low number and heterogeneity of intestinal transplant patients. Early after transplant, peak levels of circulating GvH clones were associated with declines in HvG clones.

About this clone: What antigen it recognizes has not been identified. Base-call qualities are not available, and no considerably larger clone is one nucleotide away.

Libraries were built with the immunoSEQ multiplex PCR assay. For most patients, genomic DNA was isolated with the Qiagen DNeasy Blood and Tissue Kit and shipped frozen to Adaptive Biotechnologies for TCR sequencing. For most patients, genomic DNA was subjected to high-throughput TCR-beta CDR3 sequencing by Adaptive Biotechnologies. The paper's processing steps were these. TCR sequencing data for 18 patients were retrieved from Adaptive's ImmunoSEQ software; a few other patients were processed with MiXCR and VDJtools. CD4 versus CD8 sorting errors were corrected by removing sequences found in both subsets at a frequency ratio below 5:1. CDR3 nucleotide sequences shared between donor and recipient were removed because their origin could not be assigned. At least 2-fold expansion over unstimulated cells and a minimum CFSE-low frequency of 0.002% (template counts) or 0.001% (read counts) were required for clones to be classified as alloreactive. Clones detected in sequenced pre-transplant spleen, lymph node, or MLR CFSE-low populations of the donor or recipient were defined as mappable. Cumulative frequency of alloreactive clones was calculated as a percentage of all sequences weighted by copy number. TCRdb's version of the immuneACCESS table is confined to in-frame rearrangements and falls short of the full clone set. An unresolved V gene accounts for under half of the shortfall where checked; the remainder is of unknown origin. Clonal size and the V and J genes are those of that table, whereas D and trimming came from the DNA. In this sample the table shows about 86,000 clones, roughly nine tenths of which occur a single time. The ten largest make up about 0.27% of the sample.

The germline V gene gives CDR1 as MNHNS and CDR2 as SASEGT. A distance of 6 bases separates the germline ends of V and J, which lose 3 bases and 4 bases respectively. The CDR3 runs 12 residues from the cysteine to the phenylalanine. The read is trimmed to its CDR3 DNA, 36 bases read in frame from base 1. The sample's time point, from its label and the paper: cells obtained before transplantation from donor or recipient. CD3+CD4+ and CD3+CD8+ populations were FACS-sorted from unstimulated pre-transplant donor and recipient cells taken from spleen or lymph nodes. This TCR came from a human donor who was the organ donor for an intestinal transplant. The material sequenced was unstimulated CD4+ T cells sorted from spleen or lymph node cells, taken before transplant. The rearrangement joined TRBV6-1 to TRBJ1-1; a weak D assignment points to TRBD1 (6 bases agree). The DNA sequence is TGTGCCAGCAGTGACAGGGGCACTGAAGCTTTCTTT. This translates into CASSDRGTEAFF.